A single sample gave rise to the 14 T cell receptor beta chains below, sequenced in a study of Graves' ophthalmopathy and Graves' hyperthyroidism. From RNA, the CDR3 regions of TCR beta chains were amplified and sequenced. First-round RT-PCR with HTBI primers preceded a second-round multiplex PCR. One entry per CDR3 protein, called by TCRdb with MiXCR from the multiplex PCR reads. The data contain about 500,000 distinct CDR3 sequences, roughly 14% of them singletons. The sequencing sample was made of blood. All receptors come from a woman aged 30 to 39 with Graves' ophthalmopathy.

This clonotype was seen repeatedly, ten times or more. The chain is built from TRBV6-1 and TRBJ1-1, with D unclear. This CDR3 comprises 14 residues. Germline lookup yields CDR1 MNHNS and CDR2 SASEGT. V was cut by 0 bases and J by 6 bases, with 11 bases left in between. This CDR3 is CASSEAEGSAEAFF. CDR3 sequence (DNA): TGTGCCAGCAGTGAAGCTGAGGGATCCGCTGAAGCTTTCTTT.

In its sample, this clonotype was seen many times. The chain has TRBV30 and TRBJ1-5; maybe TRBD1 (5 bases). The CDR3 consists of 15 residues. Trimming stripped 3 bases from V and 3 bases from J, with 15 bases between. The germline gives CDR1 GTSNPN, CDR2 SVGIG (reference sequence). The CDR3 DNA sequence: TGTGCCTGGAGGGCTAGGGGAGGAAACAATCAGCCCCAGCATTTT. It translates to CAWRARGGNNQPQHF.

This chain connects TRBV28 to TRBJ2-6; possible D gene TRBD1, 6 bases. This CDR3 spans 15 amino acids. The germline gives CDR1 MDHEN, CDR2 SYDVKM. V was clipped by 6 bases and J by 0 bases, with 9 bases between them. CDR3 in DNA: TGTGCCAGCAGAGTACAGGGCTCTGGGGCCAACGTCCTGACTTTC. Its protein is CASRVQGSGANVLTF. The variable domain in full, completed from reference TRBV28 and TRBJ2-6, reads DVKVTQSSRYLVKRTGEKVFLECVQDMDHENMFWYRQDPGLGLRLIYFSYDVKMKEKGDIPEGYSVSREKKERFSLILESASTNQTSMYLCASRVQGSGANVLTFGAGSRLTVL.

This clonotype was counted a single time. The V and J genes are TRBV4-2 and TRBJ2-7, with D perhaps matching TRBD1 (6 bases). The V end lost 4 bases, the J end lost 3 bases, and 31 bases lay between the germline ends. Germline V lookup: CDR1 LGHNA, CDR2 YNFKEQ. The CDR3 consists of 20 residues. This CDR3 is CASSPPRQQDSTGRIYEQYF. CDR3 DNA: TGTGCCAGCAGCCCCCCCCGACAACAGGATTCGACAGGTAGAATCTACGAGCAGTACTTC.

The rearrangement uses TRBV30 and TRBJ2-7, with D perhaps matching TRBD1 (6 bases). The CDR3 has 12 amino acids. V shed 5 bases and J shed 1 base, with 9 bases lying between them. The germline V gene has CDR1 GTSNPN and CDR2 SVGIG (reference sequence). CDR3 residues: CAWDRTSYEQYF. The CDR3, as DNA: TGTGCCTGGGACAGGACTTCCTACGAGCAGTACTTC.

A word on this clonotype: This may stem from a read error, because a much larger clone lies one nucleotide away. The conserved closing phenylalanine or tryptophan is absent in this CDR3, likely reflecting a read error. The J gene is TRBJ2-7, the V gene TRBV6-1; TRBD1 matches 7 bases. The CDR3 totals 16 residues. The ends lost 1 base at V and 2 bases at J; junction bases unmatched: 8. Germline loops: CDR1 MNHNS, CDR2 SASEGT. The CDR3 is CASSEEAGGMTYEQYL. The DNA of the CDR3 is TGTGCCAGCAGTGAAGAGGCAGGGGGAATGACCTACGAGCAGTACCTC.

This clonotype was picked up many times. V and J are TRBV4-2 and TRBJ1-6; D not resolved. The CDR3 has 19 amino acids. Trimming removed 0 bases at V and 3 bases at J, with 18 bases between. Germline assignment: CDR1 LGHNA and CDR2 YNFKEQ. The CDR3 region is CASSQDGVRRQNYNSPLHF. The CDR3 nucleotides are TGTGCCAGCAGCCAAGATGGGGTTAGGCGGCAAAACTATAATTCACCCCTCCACTTT.

The J gene is TRBJ2-5, the V gene TRBV11-2, with 15 positions matching TRBD2. J gave up 1 base and V 5 bases, and 8 bases lay outside the gene matches. Germline V gene sequence: CDR1 SGHAT, CDR2 FQNNGV. The CDR3 consists of 18 residues. The CDR3 nucleotides read TGTGCCAGCAGCCCCCTCAGGACTAGCGGGGGGGCCCAAGAGACCCAGTACTTC. This sequence encodes CASSPLRTSGGAQETQYF.

This clonotype was observed many times. The V call is TRBV2, the J call TRBJ2-7; weak D call: TRBD2 (7 bases). CDR3 length: 22 amino acids. CDR1 and CDR2 (germline): SNHLY, FYNNEI. V was pared by 1 base and J by 2 bases, with 33 bases between. In DNA, the CDR3 is TGTGCCAGCAGTGAAGAAGCCGGGGGGCTAGCGGCCCGTTACGCAGCGCCCTACGAGCAGTACTTC. Translation gives CASSEEAGGLAARYAAPYEQYF.

This clonotype was seen at least ten times. In DNA, the CDR3 is TGTGCCAGCAGCTGGGACAGGGCGAACACTGAAGCTTTCTTT. Amino acid sequence: CASSWDRANTEAFF. The genes are TRBV12-3 or TRBV12-4 and TRBJ1-1, with TRBD1 identical over 9 bases. V shed 6 bases, J shed 1 base, and the junction held 3 bases outside the gene matches. The CDR3 has 14 residues.

On this clonotype itself: A clone one base away is much larger, so this may be a read error. The J gene is TRBJ1-1, the V gene TRBV15; D perhaps matches TRBD1 (5 bases). The germline V gene encodes CDR1 LNHNV and CDR2 YYDKDF (reference sequence). This CDR3 is built from 13 residues. The V end lost 8 bases, the J end lost 6 bases, and 16 bases lay between the germline ends. The CDR3: CATSRHGAPEAFF. The CDR3 region has the DNA TGTGCCACCTCGAGACATGGGGCCCCTGAAGCTTTCTTT.

This clonotype showed up many times. The chain recombines TRBV28 with TRBJ1-3; a possible D gene is TRBD1 (5 bases). This CDR3 contains 14 residues. The germline gives CDR1 MDHEN, CDR2 SYDVKM. The V gene lost 5 bases and the J gene lost 2 bases, with 10 bases spanning the gap. The CDR3 bases are TGTGCCAGCAGTAGCAGGGATCCTGGAAACACCATATATTTT. Encoded protein: CASSSRDPGNTIYF.

This clonotype has at least ten counts. The chain is built from TRBV27 and TRBJ2-7; D is possibly TRBD2 (5 bases). The CDR3 consists of 15 residues. Germline V gene sequence: CDR1 MNHEY, CDR2 SMNVEV (reference sequence). The germline V and J ends were trimmed by 8 bases and 1 base, with 18 bases remaining between them. CDR3 amino acids: CASRNQLGSSYEQYF. Here the CDR3 DNA reads TGTGCCAGCCGGAATCAACTAGGGTCTTCCTACGAGCAGTACTTC.

This clonotype was counted many times. The V and J genes are TRBV9 and TRBJ1-2, with D perhaps TRBD1 (5 bases). The CDR3 is 18 amino acids. V was shortened by 4 bases and J by 4 bases, with 26 bases between the two germline ends. Per germline, CDR1 SGDLS and CDR2 YYNGEE. CDR3 sequence (DNA): TGTGCCAGCAGCCACCGGCGGGGGGGGAGCCCCGCTATCTATGGCTACACCTTC. Amino acid sequence: CASSHRRGGSPAIYGYTF.